The 10 T cell receptor beta chains in this list originate from one sample, sequenced in a study of OX40 agonist ivuxolimab in advanced cancers. The repertoire was sequenced with immunoSEQ multiplex PCR; TCRdb's copy has only in-frame clones and lacks some. The sample holds about 61,000 clones, approximately 86% seen once. The sample in question was CD4+ or CD8+ T cells sorted from blood, obtained in a trial of the OX40 agonist ivuxolimab. The receptors come from an adult with an advanced solid tumor such as melanoma, head and neck, liver or kidney cancer.

The rearrangement joins TRBV19 to TRBJ2-7; D perhaps matches TRBD2 (5 bases). Germline-derived CDR1 and CDR2 are LNHDA and SQIVND (reference sequence). The length of the CDR3 is 16 residues. V gave up 1 base and J gave up 0 bases, with 13 bases separating them. The DNA of the CDR3 is TGTGCCAGTAGTATAGGAGGGCGGGCTGTCTCCTACGAGCAGTACTTC. Encoded protein: CASSIGGRAVSYEQYF.

This chain joins TRBV5-1 and TRBJ2-4; D possibly corresponds to TRBD2 (6 bases). Germline V gene sequence: CDR1 SGHRS, CDR2 YFSETQ. Trimming took off 0 bases at V and 6 bases at J, with 16 bases between the two ends. The CDR3 length is 16 residues. CDR3 nucleotides: TGCGCCAGCAGCTTGGGGGAGCGGGTCTTAGGAAACATTCAGTACTTC. Protein: CASSLGERVLGNIQYF.

This clone was seen a single time. This chain joins TRBV10-2 and TRBJ2-3; 11 bases match TRBD2. With 5 bases clipped from V and 0 bases from J, the junction kept 10 bases outside the gene matches. The CDR3 length is 18 residues. The germline CDR1 and CDR2 sequences are WSHSY and SAAADI. The CDR3 bases are TGCGCCAGCAGTACTCCTTTGGGGACTAGCGGTAGCACAGATACGCAGTATTTT. It is translated as CASSTPLGTSGSTDTQYF.

The chain combines TRBV5-6 with TRBJ1-2; D not certain. The germline V and J ends were trimmed by 0 bases and 4 bases, with 10 bases remaining between them. Germline CDR1 SGHDT, CDR2 YYEEEE. This CDR3 is built from 14 residues. CDR3 bases: TGTGCCAGCAGCTTGGACGGAGGGCTCTATGGCTACACCTTC. It is translated as CASSLDGGLYGYTF.

The chain employs TRBV2 and TRBJ2-7; 10 positions match TRBD2. V gave up 6 bases and J gave up 0 bases; unmatched junction bases: 2. The CDR3 has 14 amino acids. CDR1 SNHLY and CDR2 FYNNEI come from the germline V gene. Here the CDR3 reads CASSERGGSYEQYF. The CDR3 region has the DNA TGTGCCAGCAGCGAGCGGGGGGGCTCCTACGAGCAGTACTTC.

J is TRBJ2-1 and V is TRBV11-2; 9 positions match TRBD1. J lost 3 bases, V lost 0 bases, and 3 bases had no gene match. Germline V gene sequence: CDR1 SGHAT, CDR2 FQNNGV. There are 16 residues in the CDR3. CDR3 in DNA: TGTGCCAGCAGCTTAGATCCGGGACAGGGCTACAATGAGCAGTTCTTC. This gives the protein CASSLDPGQGYNEQFF.

The chain has TRBV10-3 and TRBJ2-1; 7 nucleotides agree with TRBD1. Germline trimming cut 1 base from V and 0 bases from J; bases unmatched to any gene: 3. This CDR3 spans 16 amino acids. Germline V lookup: CDR1 ENHRY, CDR2 SYGVKD. Here the CDR3 DNA reads TGTGCCATCAGTGAGTTGGGGACAGACTCCTACAATGAGCAGTTCTTC. Translating gives CAISELGTDSYNEQFF.

The chain employs TRBV10-1 and TRBJ2-1; D might be TRBD1 (5 bases). Germline values: CDR1 WNHNN, CDR2 SYGVQD (reference sequence). Trimming removed 4 bases from V and 0 bases from J, with 13 bases in between. The CDR3 is made up of 16 amino acids. The CDR3 nucleotides read TGCGCCAGCAGTGCCCAGGGTACGGGCTCCTACAATGAGCAGTTCTTC. Translated: CASSAQGTGSYNEQFF.

The rearrangement uses TRBV19 and TRBJ2-1, with D perhaps assigned TRBD1 or TRBD2 (6 bases each). CDR3 length: 13 amino acids. The V end was cut by 6 bases, the J end by 8 bases, with 14 bases between. The germline V gene encodes CDR1 LNHDA and CDR2 SQIVND (reference sequence). The CDR3 bases are TGTGCCAGTAGACAGGGAGGTTTAGATGAGCAGTTCTTC. Translating it yields CASRQGGLDEQFF.

The rearrangement uses TRBV11-1 and TRBJ2-1; TRBD2 matches 12 bases. Germline values: CDR1 SGHAT, CDR2 FQDESV (reference sequence). Unmatched junction bases numbered 1, after V lost 4 bases and J lost 3 bases. The CDR3 is made up of 15 amino acids. The CDR3 coding sequence is TGTGCCAGCAGCTGGACTAGCGGGGACTACAATGAGCAGTTCTTC. Amino acid sequence: CASSWTSGDYNEQFF.